The source of this T cell receptor beta chain is a study of T cell responses to AZD1222 COVID-19 vaccine. Notes on the study in general: It was only six AZD1222 recipients who were seropositive at baseline.

Note on this clone: Its matching antigen is unknown.

V gave up 5 bases and J gave up 5 bases; unmatched junction bases: 7. The CDR3 has 15 amino acids. The germline CDR1 and CDR2 sequences are SGHTA and FQGNSA. Profiled with immunoSEQ multiplex PCR; TCRdb holds only in-frame clones, not every one. The repertoire consists of 150,000 to 170,000 clones, with 88% occurring once and the leading ten covering 2.5% to 4%. This receptor was taken from an adult in good health. Sequences were derived from peripheral blood, sampled on day 0 of AZD1222 vaccination. The chain is built from TRBV7-2 and TRBJ2-7; 12 bases line up with TRBD1. In DNA, the CDR3 is TGTGCCAGCAGCCTTATGGGACAGGGGGCCGACGAGCAGTACTTC. This codes for CASSLMGQGADEQYF. The full variable domain, its missing parts supplied by reference TRBV7-2 and TRBJ2-7, is GAGVSQSPSNKVTEKGKDVELRCDPISGHTALYWYRQSLGQGLEFLIYFQGNSAPDKSGLPSDRFSAERTGGSVSTLTIQRTQQEDSAVYLCASSLMGQGADEQYFGPGTRLTVT.